What follows are 22 T cell receptor beta chains derived from one specimen sequenced in a study of CD4 T cells in relation to SARS-CoV-2 and coronaviruses. CD4+ T cells from unexposed donors were obtained before the COVID-19 pandemic (2011-2018). CD4+ T cells were isolated from the cells after more than nine days of culture. For these TCRs, the target antigens are not known. The assay was immunoSEQ multiplex PCR, and TCRdb's table has in-frame clones only and misses some. The sample contains 20,000 to 25,000 clones, roughly three quarters of which appear only once. What was sequenced was CD4+ T cells from PBMCs, cultured in vitro. All receptors derive from a human donor in good health.

The chain recombines TRBV6-5 with TRBJ1-6; D uncertain. V dropped 6 bases and J dropped 5 bases, with 8 bases sitting between them. Germline assignment: CDR1 MNHEY and CDR2 SVGAGI. The CDR3 contains 13 residues. The CDR3 DNA follows: TGTGCCAGCAGCTTGACAAATAATTCACCCCTCCACTTT. Its translation is CASSLTNNSPLHF.

The CDR3 loop is CASSPHGSRDETQYF. For the CDR3, the DNA is TGTGCCAGCAGCCCCCATGGGAGTCGGGACGAGACCCAGTACTTC. The V and J genes are TRBV9 and TRBJ2-5, with D possibly being TRBD1 or TRBD2 (5 bases each). Germline V lookup: CDR1 SGDLS, CDR2 YYNGEE. The CDR3 length is 15 residues. Trimming pared 4 bases from V and 5 bases from J, leaving 18 bases between. Complete variable domain (other parts from reference TRBV9 and TRBJ2-5): DSGVTQTPKHLITATGQRVTLRCSPRSGDLSVYWYQQSLDQGLQFLIQYYNGEERAKGNILERFSAQQFPDLHSELNLSSLELGDSALYFCASSPHGSRDETQYFGPGTRLLVL.

This clone has only a few counts. The gene calls are TRBV9 and TRBJ2-7; maybe TRBD2 (6 bases). Trimming removed 4 bases at V and 4 bases at J, with 21 bases between. This CDR3 comprises 16 residues. The germline CDR1 and CDR2 sequences are SGDLS and YYNGEE. The CDR3 loop reads CASSPRLGRTRYEQYF. The CDR3 nucleotides are TGTGCCAGCAGCCCACGCCTCGGGAGAACCCGGTACGAGCAGTACTTC.

This chain joins TRBV28 and TRBJ2-4, with 10 bases lining up with TRBD1. CDR3 length: 14 amino acids. Germline-derived CDR1 and CDR2 are MDHEN and SYDVKM. V lost 4 bases to trimming and J lost 7 bases; unmatched junction nucleotides: 4. The CDR3 protein is CASSSAGQGNIQYF. Here the CDR3 DNA reads TGTGCCAGCAGTTCCGCGGGACAGGGGAACATTCAGTACTTC.

This clone was seen a few times. This chain connects TRBV11-2 to TRBJ2-2; 8 bases match TRBD2. This CDR3 has 15 amino acids. After removal of 3 bases from V and 6 bases from J, the junction contained 6 bases not matched to a gene. Looked up from germline, CDR1 is SGHAT and CDR2 is FQNNGV. As DNA, the CDR3 is TGTGCCAGCAGCTTTTTAGCGGGAATGGCCGGGGAGCTGTTTTTT. Protein sequence: CASSFLAGMAGELFF.

A few counts support this clone. The V call is TRBV5-1, the J call TRBJ2-2; the D gene is possibly TRBD2 (5 bases). V was pared by 4 bases and J by 7 bases, with 11 bases between. Germline assignment: CDR1 SGHRS and CDR2 YFSETQ. This CDR3 region has 13 residues. In DNA, the CDR3 is TGCGCCAGCAGCCTCCGTGGAGGCGGGGAGCTGTTTTTT. It is translated as CASSLRGGGELFF.

The CDR3 spells CASRDTGGQETQYF. CDR3 nucleotide sequence: TGTGCCAGCAGAGACACAGGGGGCCAAGAGACCCAGTACTTC. The V call is TRBV6-5, the J call TRBJ2-5; 8 bases fit TRBD1. The germline gives CDR1 MNHEY, CDR2 SVGAGI. With 6 bases clipped from V and 1 base from J, the junction kept 4 bases outside the gene matches. This CDR3 contains 14 residues.

This clone occurred once. The genes are TRBV5-6 and TRBJ1-4, with TRBD1 matching 9 bases. Germline V CDR1 and CDR2: SGHDT, YYEEEE. The CDR3 loop spans 17 amino acids. J gave up 7 bases and V 3 bases, and 13 bases lay outside the gene matches. CDR3: CASSYAPTGQGREKLFF. CDR3 DNA sequence: TGTGCCAGCAGCTACGCTCCGACGGGACAGGGCCGTGAAAAACTGTTTTTT. The entire variable domain, with the rest obtained from reference TRBV5-6 and TRBJ1-4, is as follows: DAGVTQSPTHLIKTRGQQVTLRCSPKSGHDTVSWYQQALGQGPQFIFQYYEEEERQRGNFPDRFSGHQFPNYSSELNVNALLLGDSALYLCASSYAPTGQGREKLFFGSGTQLSVL.

The chain recombines TRBV7-3 with TRBJ1-5; D is uncertain. The CDR3 is 21 amino acids. The V gene lost 1 base and the J gene lost 8 bases, with 33 bases spanning the gap. Per germline, CDR1 SGHTA and CDR2 FQGTGA. In DNA form, the CDR3 reads TGTGCCAGCAGCTTAAGGGATCCCTCCCGACGGCGGCAGAGGGAATCAGAGCCCCAGCATTTT. Amino acids: CASSLRDPSRRRQRESEPQHF.

The V gene is TRBV2, the J gene TRBJ2-6; perhaps TRBD1 as D (6 bases). Germline CDR1 is SNHLY and CDR2 is FYNNEI. The length of the CDR3 is 16 residues. Trimming left V 4 bases short and J 0 bases short, with 10 bases between. DNA for the CDR3: TGTGCCAGCAGTGTTGACAGGAACTCTGGGGCCAACGTCCTGACTTTC. It translates to CASSVDRNSGANVLTF.

This chain connects TRBV24-1 to TRBJ2-3; 8 bases line up with TRBD2. The germline gives CDR1 KGHDR, CDR2 SFDVKD. CDR3 size: 16 residues. J lost 7 bases, V lost 3 bases, and 11 bases had no gene match. The CDR3 bases are TGTGCCACCAGTGATGATACGGGGGGGGGTAGTTATACGCAGTATTTT. It yields the protein CATSDDTGGGSYTQYF.

The chain combines TRBV15 with TRBJ2-7; 9 positions agree with TRBD1. After removal of 0 bases from V and 2 bases from J, the junction contained 2 bases not matched to a gene. CDR3 length: 15 amino acids. Germline CDR1 reads LNHNV; CDR2 reads YYDKDF (reference sequence). The CDR3 DNA sequence: TGTGCCACCAGCAGAGAAGACAGGGGGGCCTACGAGCAGTACTTC. This translates into CATSREDRGAYEQYF.

The chain links TRBV5-1 to TRBJ2-5; 12 nucleotides align to TRBD2. The germline CDR1 and CDR2 sequences are SGHRS and YFSETQ. Germline trimming cut 9 bases from V and 4 bases from J; bases unmatched to any gene: 7. CDR3 length: 14 amino acids. In nucleotides, the CDR3 is TGCGCCATCCGACTAGCGGGAGACGGAGAGACCCAGTACTTC. Amino acids: CAIRLAGDGETQYF.

In this sample, this clone turned up a few times. The gene calls are TRBV14 and TRBJ2-2; D call uncertain. V was cut by 2 bases and J by 2 bases, with 3 bases left in between. The CDR3 is 13 amino acids. CDR1 is SGHDN and CDR2 is FVKESK in the germline V gene. The CDR3: CASSQSNTGELFF. In DNA, the CDR3 is TGTGCCAGCAGCCAATCCAACACCGGGGAGCTGTTTTTT.

J is TRBJ2-5 and V is TRBV5-1; possible D gene TRBD1, 5 bases. Trimming shortened V by 0 bases and J by 5 bases, and 14 bases separated the two germline ends. The CDR3 is made up of 15 amino acids. Germline assignment: CDR1 SGHRS and CDR2 YFSETQ. CDR3 in DNA: TGCGCCAGCAGCTTGGTAGGGGCTTCACGTGAGACCCAGTACTTC. It encodes CASSLVGASRETQYF.

The chain combines TRBV2 with TRBJ1-6; D not certain. Germline CDR1 SNHLY, CDR2 FYNNEI. Trimming left V 7 bases short and J 10 bases short, with 14 bases between. The CDR3 has 13 amino acids. The CDR3 DNA reads as TGTGCCAGCATTTTGAACCATGGATCACCCCTCCACTTT. Amino acids: CASILNHGSPLHF.

For this clone: Sequence at one end of the junction differs from germline and may be a read error. The chain couples TRBV30 to TRBJ1-2; no firm D call. The germline CDR1 and CDR2 sequences are GTSNPN and SVGIG (reference sequence). This CDR3 has 11 residues. The CDR3 here is CAWSEGRLVGF. CDR3 nucleotides: TGTGCCTGGAGTGAGGGCCGCCTTGTGGGCTTC.

The chain employs TRBV20-1 and TRBJ2-1, with 9 bases fitting TRBD2. V lost 3 bases to trimming and J lost 0 bases; unmatched junction nucleotides: 12. The CDR3 totals 18 residues. CDR1 is DFQATT and CDR2 is SNEGSKA in the germline V gene (reference sequence). The CDR3: CSASKTLAGSTSYNEQFF. The CDR3, as DNA: TGCAGTGCTAGTAAAACACTAGCGGGTTCTACCTCCTACAATGAGCAGTTCTTC.

The chain carries TRBV7-8 and TRBJ1-5; D is uncertain. Deletions cut 3 bases from V and 1 base from J, with 7 bases between. This CDR3 is 14 amino acids long. Germline CDR1 is SGHVS and CDR2 is FQNEAQ. DNA for the CDR3: TGTGCCAGCAGCTTTCTGGGGAGCAATCAGCCCCAGCATTTT. Translated, it gives CASSFLGSNQPQHF.

The chain joins TRBV20-1 to TRBJ1-1, with unresolved D. CDR1 DFQATT and CDR2 SNEGSKA come from the germline V gene (reference sequence). The V and J ends lost 3 bases and 14 bases respectively, with 7 bases between them. CDR3 size: 8 residues. CDR3 sequence: CSASGPFF. CDR3 DNA sequence: TGCAGTGCTAGCGGACCCTTCTTT.

The chain couples TRBV30 to TRBJ2-7, with TRBD2 matching over 10 bases. The V and J ends lost 1 base and 2 bases, in that order; junction bases with no gene match: 5. There are 15 residues in the CDR3. Germline loops: CDR1 GTSNPN, CDR2 SVGIG (reference sequence). The chain's CDR3 is CAWSGAGTSAYEQYF. The CDR3, as DNA: TGTGCCTGGAGTGGGGCCGGGACTAGCGCCTACGAGCAGTACTTC.

The rearrangement joins TRBV5-4 to TRBJ2-1, with 12 bases that match TRBD2. The CDR3 has 17 amino acids. V lost 5 bases to trimming and J lost 4 bases; unmatched junction nucleotides: 10. CDR1 is SGHNT and CDR2 is YYREEE in the germline V gene (reference sequence). The CDR3 bases are TGTGCCAGCAGGTCCGGGACTAGCGGGCAAACTTACAATGAGCAGTTCTTC. Protein product: CASRSGTSGQTYNEQFF.